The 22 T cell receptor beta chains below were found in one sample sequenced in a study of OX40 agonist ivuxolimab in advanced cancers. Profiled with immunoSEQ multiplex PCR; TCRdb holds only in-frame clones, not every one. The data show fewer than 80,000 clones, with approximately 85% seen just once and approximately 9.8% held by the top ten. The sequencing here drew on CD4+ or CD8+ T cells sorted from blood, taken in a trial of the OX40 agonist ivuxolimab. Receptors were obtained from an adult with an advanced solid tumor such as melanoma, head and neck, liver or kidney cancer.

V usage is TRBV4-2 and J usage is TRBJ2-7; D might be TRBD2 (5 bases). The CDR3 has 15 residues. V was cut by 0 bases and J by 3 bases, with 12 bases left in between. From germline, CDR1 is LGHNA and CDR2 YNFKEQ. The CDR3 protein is CASSQEMAGDYEQYF. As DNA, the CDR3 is TGTGCCAGCAGCCAAGAAATGGCCGGGGACTACGAGCAGTACTTC.

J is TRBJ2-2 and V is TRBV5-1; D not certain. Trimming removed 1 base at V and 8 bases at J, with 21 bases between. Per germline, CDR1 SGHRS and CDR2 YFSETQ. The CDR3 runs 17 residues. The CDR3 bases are TGCGCCAGCAGCTTGATGTGGGGTAGCCCTTCACAAGGGGAGCTGTTTTTT. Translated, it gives CASSLMWGSPSQGELFF.

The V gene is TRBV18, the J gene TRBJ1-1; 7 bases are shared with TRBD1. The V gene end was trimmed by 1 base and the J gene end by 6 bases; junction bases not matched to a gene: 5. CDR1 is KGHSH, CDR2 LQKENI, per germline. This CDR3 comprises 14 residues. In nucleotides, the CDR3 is TGTGCCAGCTCACCACTTACAGGGGCGGCTGAAGCTTTCTTT. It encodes CASSPLTGAAEAFF.

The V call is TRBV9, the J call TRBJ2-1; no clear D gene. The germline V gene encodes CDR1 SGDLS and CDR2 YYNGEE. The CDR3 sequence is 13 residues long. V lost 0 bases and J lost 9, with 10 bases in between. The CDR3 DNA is TGTGCCAGCAGCGTAGACCAGCTCGGTGAGCAGTTCTTC. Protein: CASSVDQLGEQFF.

The CDR3 loop is CASSLTGGGSEAFF. CDR3 bases: TGCGCCAGCAGCCTCACAGGGGGTGGTTCTGAAGCTTTCTTT. V and J are TRBV5-1 and TRBJ1-1; the match to TRBD1 covers 8 bases. The CDR3 loop spans 14 amino acids. In germline, CDR1 is SGHRS, CDR2 YFSETQ. The J segment lost 6 bases and the V segment lost 4 bases, leaving 8 bases of the junction unmatched.

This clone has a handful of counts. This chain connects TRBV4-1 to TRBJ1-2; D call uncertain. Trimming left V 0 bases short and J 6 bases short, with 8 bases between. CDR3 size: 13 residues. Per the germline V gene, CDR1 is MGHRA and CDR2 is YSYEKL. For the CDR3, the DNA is TGCGCCAGCAGCCAAGAGAACGCCGATGGCTACACCTTC. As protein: CASSQENADGYTF.

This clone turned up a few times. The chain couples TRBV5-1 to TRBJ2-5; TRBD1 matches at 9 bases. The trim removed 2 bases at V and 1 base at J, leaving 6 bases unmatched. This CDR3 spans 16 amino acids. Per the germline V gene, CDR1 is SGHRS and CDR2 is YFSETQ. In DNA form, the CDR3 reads TGCGCCAGCAGCTTAGGACAGGGGTGGACCCAAGAGACCCAGTACTTC. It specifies CASSLGQGWTQETQYF. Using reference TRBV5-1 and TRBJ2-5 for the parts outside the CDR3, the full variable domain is KAGVTQTPRYLIKTRGQQVTLSCSPISGHRSVSWYQQTPGQGLQFLFEYFSETQRNKGNFPGRFSGRQFSNSRSEMNVSTLELGDSALYLCASSLGQGWTQETQYFGPGTRLLVL.

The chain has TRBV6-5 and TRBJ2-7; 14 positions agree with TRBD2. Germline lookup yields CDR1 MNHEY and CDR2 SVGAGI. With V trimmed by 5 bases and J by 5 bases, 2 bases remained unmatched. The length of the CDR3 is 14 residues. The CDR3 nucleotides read TGTGCCAGCAGTGCGGGACTAGCGGGAGACGAGCAGTACTTC. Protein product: CASSAGLAGDEQYF.

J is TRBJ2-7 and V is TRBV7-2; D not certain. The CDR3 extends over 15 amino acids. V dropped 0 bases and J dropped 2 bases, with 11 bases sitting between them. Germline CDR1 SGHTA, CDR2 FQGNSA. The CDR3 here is CASSLAFLGTYEQYF. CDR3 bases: TGTGCCAGCAGCTTAGCTTTCTTGGGAACCTACGAGCAGTACTTC. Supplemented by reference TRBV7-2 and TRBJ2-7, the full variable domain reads GAGVSQSPSNKVTEKGKDVELRCDPISGHTALYWYRQSLGQGLEFLIYFQGNSAPDKSGLPSDRFSAERTGGSVSTLTIQRTQQEDSAVYLCASSLAFLGTYEQYFGPGTRLTVT.

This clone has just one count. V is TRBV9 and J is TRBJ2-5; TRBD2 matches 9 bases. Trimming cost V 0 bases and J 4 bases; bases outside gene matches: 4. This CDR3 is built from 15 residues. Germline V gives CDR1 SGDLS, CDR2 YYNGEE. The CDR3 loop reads CASSVEAGGPETQYF. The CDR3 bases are TGTGCCAGCAGCGTAGAGGCGGGAGGGCCAGAGACCCAGTACTTC. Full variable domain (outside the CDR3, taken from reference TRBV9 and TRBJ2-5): DSGVTQTPKHLITATGQRVTLRCSPRSGDLSVYWYQQSLDQGLQFLIQYYNGEERAKGNILERFSAQQFPDLHSELNLSSLELGDSALYFCASSVEAGGPETQYFGPGTRLLVL.

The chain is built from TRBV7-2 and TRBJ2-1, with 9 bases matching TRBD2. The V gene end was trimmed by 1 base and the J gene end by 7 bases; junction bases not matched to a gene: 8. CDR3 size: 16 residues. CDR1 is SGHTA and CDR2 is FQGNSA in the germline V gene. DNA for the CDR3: TGTGCCAGCAGCTTAGTAGCTAGCGGGGTATGGAATGAGCAGTTCTTC. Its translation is CASSLVASGVWNEQFF.

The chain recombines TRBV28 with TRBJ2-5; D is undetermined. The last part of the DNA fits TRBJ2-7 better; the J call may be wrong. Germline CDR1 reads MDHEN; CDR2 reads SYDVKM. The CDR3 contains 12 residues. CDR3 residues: CASSLNPYEQYF. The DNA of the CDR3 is TGTGCCAGCAGTTTAAACCCCTACGAGCAGTACTTC.

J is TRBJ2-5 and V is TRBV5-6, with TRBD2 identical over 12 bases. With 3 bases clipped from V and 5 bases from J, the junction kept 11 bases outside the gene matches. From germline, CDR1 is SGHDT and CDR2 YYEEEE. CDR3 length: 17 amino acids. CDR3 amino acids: CASSSILAGGPIETQYF. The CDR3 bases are TGTGCCAGCAGCTCAATCCTAGCGGGAGGGCCGATCGAGACCCAGTACTTC.

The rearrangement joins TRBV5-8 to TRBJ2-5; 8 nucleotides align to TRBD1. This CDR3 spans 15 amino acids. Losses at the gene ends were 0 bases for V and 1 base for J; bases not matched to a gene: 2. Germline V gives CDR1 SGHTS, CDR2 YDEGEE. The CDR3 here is CASSLGDRRQETQYF. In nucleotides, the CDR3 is TGTGCCAGCAGCTTGGGGGACAGGCGCCAAGAGACCCAGTACTTC.

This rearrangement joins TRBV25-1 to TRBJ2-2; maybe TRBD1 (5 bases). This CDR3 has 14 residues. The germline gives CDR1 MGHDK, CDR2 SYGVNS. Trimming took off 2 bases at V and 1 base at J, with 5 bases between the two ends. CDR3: CASSETGNTGELFF. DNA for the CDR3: TGTGCCAGCAGTGAAACAGGGAACACCGGGGAGCTGTTTTTT.

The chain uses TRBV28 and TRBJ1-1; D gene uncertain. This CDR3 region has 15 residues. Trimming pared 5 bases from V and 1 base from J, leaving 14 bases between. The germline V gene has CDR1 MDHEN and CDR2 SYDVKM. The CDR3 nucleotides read TGTGCCAGCAGTCAAGTCGACCCTACGAACACTGAAGCTTTCTTT. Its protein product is CASSQVDPTNTEAFF. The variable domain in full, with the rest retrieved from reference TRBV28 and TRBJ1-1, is DVKVTQSSRYLVKRTGEKVFLECVQDMDHENMFWYRQDPGLGLRLIYFSYDVKMKEKGDIPEGYSVSREKKERFSLILESASTNQTSMYLCASSQVDPTNTEAFFGQGTRLTVV.

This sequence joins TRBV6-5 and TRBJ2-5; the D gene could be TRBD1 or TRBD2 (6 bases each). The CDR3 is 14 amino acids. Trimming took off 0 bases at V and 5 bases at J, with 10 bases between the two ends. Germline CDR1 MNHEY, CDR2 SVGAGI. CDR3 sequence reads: CASSYSEGVETQYF. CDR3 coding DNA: TGTGCCAGCAGTTACTCGGAGGGGGTGGAGACCCAGTACTTC.

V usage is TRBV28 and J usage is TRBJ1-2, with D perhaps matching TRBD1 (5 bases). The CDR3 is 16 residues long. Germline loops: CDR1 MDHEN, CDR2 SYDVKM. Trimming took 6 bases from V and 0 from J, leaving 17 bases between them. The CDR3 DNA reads TGTGCCAGCAGCTCGGCAGGGTTGATGGCTAACTATGGCTACACCTTC. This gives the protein CASSSAGLMANYGYTF.

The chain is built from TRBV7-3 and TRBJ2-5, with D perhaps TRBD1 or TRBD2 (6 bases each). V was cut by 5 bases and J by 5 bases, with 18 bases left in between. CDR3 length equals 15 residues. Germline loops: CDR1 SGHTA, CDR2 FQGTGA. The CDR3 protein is CASSRTGADGETQYF. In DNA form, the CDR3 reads TGTGCCAGCAGCCGTACGGGGGCAGACGGGGAGACCCAGTACTTC. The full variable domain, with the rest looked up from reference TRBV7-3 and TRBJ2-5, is GAGVSQTPSNKVTEKGKYVELRCDPISGHTALYWYRQSLGQGPEFLIYFQGTGAADDSGLPNDRFFAVRPEGSVSTLKIQRTERGDSAVYLCASSRTGADGETQYFGPGTRLLVL.

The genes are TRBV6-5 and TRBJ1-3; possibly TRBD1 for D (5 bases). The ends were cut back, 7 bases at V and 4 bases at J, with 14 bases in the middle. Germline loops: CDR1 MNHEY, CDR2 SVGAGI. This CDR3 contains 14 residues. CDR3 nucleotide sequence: TGTGCCAGCACCCGAGCGGGGACGGGAAACACCATATATTTT. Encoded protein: CASTRAGTGNTIYF.

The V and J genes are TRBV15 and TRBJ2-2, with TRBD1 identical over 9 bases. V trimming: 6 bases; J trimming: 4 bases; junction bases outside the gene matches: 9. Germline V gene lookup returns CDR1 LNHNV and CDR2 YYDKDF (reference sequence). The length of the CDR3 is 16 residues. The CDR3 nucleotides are TGTGCCACCAGTCGTTTCGGGACAGGGAGCACCGGGGAGCTGTTTTTT. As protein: CATSRFGTGSTGELFF.

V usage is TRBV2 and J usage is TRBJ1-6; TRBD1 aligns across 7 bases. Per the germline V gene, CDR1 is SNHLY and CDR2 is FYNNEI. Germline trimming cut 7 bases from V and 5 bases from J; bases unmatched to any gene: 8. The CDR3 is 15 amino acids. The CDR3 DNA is TGTGCCAGCAAATCCGGGACAGCTAATAATTCACCCCTCCACTTT. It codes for CASKSGTANNSPLHF.